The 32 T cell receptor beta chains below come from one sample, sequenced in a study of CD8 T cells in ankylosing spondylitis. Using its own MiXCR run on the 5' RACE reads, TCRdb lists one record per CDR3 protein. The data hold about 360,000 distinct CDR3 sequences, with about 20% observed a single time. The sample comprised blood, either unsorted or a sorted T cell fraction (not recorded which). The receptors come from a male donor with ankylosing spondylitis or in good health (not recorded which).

CDR3 sequence: CASSQGQSETQYF. CDR3 bases: TGCGCCAGCAGCCAAGGGCAATCAGAGACCCAGTACTTC. This chain joins TRBV4-1 and TRBJ2-5, with D uncertain. The germline CDR1 and CDR2 sequences are MGHRA and YSYEKL. Trimming removed 1 base at V and 4 bases at J, with 7 bases between. This CDR3 is 13 amino acids long.

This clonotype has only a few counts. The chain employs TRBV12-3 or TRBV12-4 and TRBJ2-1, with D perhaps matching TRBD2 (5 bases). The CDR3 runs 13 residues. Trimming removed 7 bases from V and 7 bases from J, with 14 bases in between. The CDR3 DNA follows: TGTGCCAGCATCCGAGGGCCTCGGAATGAGCAGTTCTTC. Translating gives CASIRGPRNEQFF.

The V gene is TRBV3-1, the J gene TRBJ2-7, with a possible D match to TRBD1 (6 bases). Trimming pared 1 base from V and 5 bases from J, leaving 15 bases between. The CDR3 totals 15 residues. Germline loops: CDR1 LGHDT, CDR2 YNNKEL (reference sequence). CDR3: CASSQAGAARDEQYF. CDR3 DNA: TGTGCCAGCAGCCAAGCAGGGGCCGCCCGGGACGAGCAGTACTTC.

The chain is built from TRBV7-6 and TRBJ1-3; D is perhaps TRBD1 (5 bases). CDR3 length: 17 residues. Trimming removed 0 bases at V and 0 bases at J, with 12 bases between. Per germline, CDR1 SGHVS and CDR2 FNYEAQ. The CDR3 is CASSLAPGLPSGNTIYF. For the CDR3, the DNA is TGTGCCAGCAGCTTAGCGCCGGGACTACCCTCTGGAAACACCATATATTTT.

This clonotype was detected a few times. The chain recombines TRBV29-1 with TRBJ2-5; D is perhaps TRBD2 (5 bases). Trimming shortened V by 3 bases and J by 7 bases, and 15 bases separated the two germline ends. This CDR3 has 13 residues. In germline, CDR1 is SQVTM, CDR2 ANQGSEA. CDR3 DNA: TGCAGCGTTGAGGGTTTGAGGGATGGGACCCAGTACTTC. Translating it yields CSVEGLRDGTQYF. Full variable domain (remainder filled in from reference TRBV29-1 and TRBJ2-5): SAVISQKPSRDICQRGTSLTIQCQVDSQVTMMFWYRQQPGQSLTLIATANQGSEATYESGFVIDKFPISRPNLTFSTLTVSNMSPEDSSIYLCSVEGLRDGTQYFGPGTRLLVL.

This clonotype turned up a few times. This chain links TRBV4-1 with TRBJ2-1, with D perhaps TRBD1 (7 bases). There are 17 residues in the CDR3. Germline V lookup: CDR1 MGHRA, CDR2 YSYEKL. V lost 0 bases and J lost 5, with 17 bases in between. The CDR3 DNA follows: TGCGCCAGCAGCCAAGACAGGGGGGCCCCCCCACACAATGAGCAGTTCTTC. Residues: CASSQDRGAPPHNEQFF.

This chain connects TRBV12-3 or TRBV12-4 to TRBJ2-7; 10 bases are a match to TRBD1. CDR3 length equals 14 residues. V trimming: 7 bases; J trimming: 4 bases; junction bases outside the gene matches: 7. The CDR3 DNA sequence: TGTGCCAGCACCAACCGGGACAGGGGATACGAGCAGTACTTC. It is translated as CASTNRDRGYEQYF.

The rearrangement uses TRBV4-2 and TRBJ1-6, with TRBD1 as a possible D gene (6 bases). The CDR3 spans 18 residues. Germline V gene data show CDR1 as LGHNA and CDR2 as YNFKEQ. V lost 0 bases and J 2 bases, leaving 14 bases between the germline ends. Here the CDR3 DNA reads TGTGCCAGCAGCCAAGAGGAGACAGGAGTAACCTATAATTCACCCCTCCACTTT. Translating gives CASSQEETGVTYNSPLHF.

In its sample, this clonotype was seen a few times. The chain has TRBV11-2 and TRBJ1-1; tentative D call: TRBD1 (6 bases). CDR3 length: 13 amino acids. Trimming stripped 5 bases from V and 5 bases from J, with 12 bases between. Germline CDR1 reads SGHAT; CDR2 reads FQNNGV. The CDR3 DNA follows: TGTGCCAGCAGCCAGGACAGTAGGACTGAAGCTTTCTTT. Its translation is CASSQDSRTEAFF. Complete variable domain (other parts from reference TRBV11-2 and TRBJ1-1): EAGVAQSPRYKIIEKRQSVAFWCNPISGHATLYWYQQILGQGPKLLIQFQNNGVVDDSQLPKDRFSAERLKGVDSTLKIQPAKLEDSAVYLCASSQDSRTEAFFGQGTRLTVV.

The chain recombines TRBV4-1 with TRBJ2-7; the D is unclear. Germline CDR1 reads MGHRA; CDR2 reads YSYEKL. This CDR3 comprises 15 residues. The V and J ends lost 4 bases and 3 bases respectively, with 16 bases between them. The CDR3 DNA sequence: TGCGCCAGCAGCCCGGACGGAGAGGCTGGCTACGAGCAGTACTTC. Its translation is CASSPDGEAGYEQYF.

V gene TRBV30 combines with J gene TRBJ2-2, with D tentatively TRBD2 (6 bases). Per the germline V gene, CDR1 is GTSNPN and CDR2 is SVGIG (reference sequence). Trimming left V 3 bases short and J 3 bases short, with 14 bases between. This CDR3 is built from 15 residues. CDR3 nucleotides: TGTGCCTGGAGAGGCGGGGATGGGGACACCGGGGAGCTGTTTTTT. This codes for CAWRGGDGDTGELFF. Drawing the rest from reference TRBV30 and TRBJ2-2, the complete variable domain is SQTIHQWPATLVQPVGSPLSLECTVEGTSNPNLYWYRQAAGRGLQLLFYSVGIGQISSEVPQNLSASRPQDRQFILSSKKLLLSDSGFYLCAWRGGDGDTGELFFGEGSRLTVL.

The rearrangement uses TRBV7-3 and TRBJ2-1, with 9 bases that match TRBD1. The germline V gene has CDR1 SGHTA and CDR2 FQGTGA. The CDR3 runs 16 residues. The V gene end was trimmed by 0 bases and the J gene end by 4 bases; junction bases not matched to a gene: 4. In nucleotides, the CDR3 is TGTGCCAGCAGCTTAACGGGACAGGGTGGATACAATGAGCAGTTCTTC. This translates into CASSLTGQGGYNEQFF. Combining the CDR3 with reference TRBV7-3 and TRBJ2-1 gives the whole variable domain GAGVSQTPSNKVTEKGKYVELRCDPISGHTALYWYRQSLGQGPEFLIYFQGTGAADDSGLPNDRFFAVRPEGSVSTLKIQRTERGDSAVYLCASSLTGQGGYNEQFFGPGTRLTVL.

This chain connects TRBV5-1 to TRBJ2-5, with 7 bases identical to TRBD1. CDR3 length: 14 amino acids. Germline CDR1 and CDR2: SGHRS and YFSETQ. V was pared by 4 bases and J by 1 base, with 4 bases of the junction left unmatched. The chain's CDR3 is CASSGRDSQETQYF. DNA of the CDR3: TGCGCCAGCAGCGGCCGGGACAGCCAAGAGACCCAGTACTTC. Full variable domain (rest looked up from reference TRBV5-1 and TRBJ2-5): KAGVTQTPRYLIKTRGQQVTLSCSPISGHRSVSWYQQTPGQGLQFLFEYFSETQRNKGNFPGRFSGRQFSNSRSEMNVSTLELGDSALYLCASSGRDSQETQYFGPGTRLLVL.

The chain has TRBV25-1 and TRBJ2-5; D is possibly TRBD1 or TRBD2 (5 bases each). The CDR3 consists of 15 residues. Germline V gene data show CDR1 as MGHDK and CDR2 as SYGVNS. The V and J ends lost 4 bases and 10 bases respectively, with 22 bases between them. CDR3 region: CASSALGRDHQNQYF. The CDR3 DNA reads TGTGCCAGCAGTGCCCTCGGAAGGGACCACCAAAACCAGTACTTC.

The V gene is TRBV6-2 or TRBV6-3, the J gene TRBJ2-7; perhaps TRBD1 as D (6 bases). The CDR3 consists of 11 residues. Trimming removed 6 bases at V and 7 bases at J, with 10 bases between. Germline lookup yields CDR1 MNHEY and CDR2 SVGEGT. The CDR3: CASRFGQEQYF. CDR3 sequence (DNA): TGTGCCAGCAGATTCGGACAGGAGCAGTACTTC.

The DNA for the CDR3 is TGTGCCATCAGTGCCGGGGCGGGGTCCGACGTCTATGGCTACACCTTC. It yields the protein CAISAGAGSDVYGYTF. The chain joins TRBV10-3 to TRBJ1-2; a weak D match, TRBD1 (5 bases). Germline assignment: CDR1 ENHRY and CDR2 SYGVKD. Trimming cost V 4 bases and J 4 bases, with 19 bases left between them. The CDR3 spans 16 residues.

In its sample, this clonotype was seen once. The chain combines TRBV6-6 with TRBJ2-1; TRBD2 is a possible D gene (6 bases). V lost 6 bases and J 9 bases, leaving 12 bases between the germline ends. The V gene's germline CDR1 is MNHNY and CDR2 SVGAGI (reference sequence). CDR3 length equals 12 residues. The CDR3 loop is CASSPGLVEQFF. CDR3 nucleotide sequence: TGTGCCAGCAGCCCGGGACTCGTTGAGCAGTTCTTC.

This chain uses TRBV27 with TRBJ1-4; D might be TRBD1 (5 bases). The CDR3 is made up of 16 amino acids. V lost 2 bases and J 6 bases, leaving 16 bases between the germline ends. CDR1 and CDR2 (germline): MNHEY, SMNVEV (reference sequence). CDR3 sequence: CASSLKSRVGYEKLFF. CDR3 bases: TGTGCCAGCAGTTTAAAGTCCAGGGTCGGGTATGAAAAACTGTTTTTT.

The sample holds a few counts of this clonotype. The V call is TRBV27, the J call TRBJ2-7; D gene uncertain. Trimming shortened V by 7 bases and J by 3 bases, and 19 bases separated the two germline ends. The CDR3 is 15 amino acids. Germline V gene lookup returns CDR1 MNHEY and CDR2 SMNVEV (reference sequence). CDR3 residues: CASIGTSKTFYEQYF. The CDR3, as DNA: TGTGCCAGCATAGGCACCTCTAAGACCTTCTACGAGCAGTACTTC.

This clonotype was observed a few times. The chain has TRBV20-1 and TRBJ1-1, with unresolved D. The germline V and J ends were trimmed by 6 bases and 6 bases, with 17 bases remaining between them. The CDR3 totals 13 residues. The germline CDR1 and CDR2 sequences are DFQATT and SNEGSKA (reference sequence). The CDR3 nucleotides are TGCAGTGCCGACGGCGGTCTATGGGCTGAAGCTTTCTTT. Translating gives CSADGGLWAEAFF.

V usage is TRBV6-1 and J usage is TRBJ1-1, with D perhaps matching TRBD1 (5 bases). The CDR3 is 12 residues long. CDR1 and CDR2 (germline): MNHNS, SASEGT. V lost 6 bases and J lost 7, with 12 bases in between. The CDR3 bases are TGTGCCAGCAGCCCGGGGCCGATTGAAGCTTTCTTT. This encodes CASSPGPIEAFF.

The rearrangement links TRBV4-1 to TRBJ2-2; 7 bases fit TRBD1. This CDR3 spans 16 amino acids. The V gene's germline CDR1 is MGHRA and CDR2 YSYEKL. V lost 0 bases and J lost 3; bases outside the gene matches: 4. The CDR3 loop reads CASSQDNRGHTGELFF. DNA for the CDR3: TGCGCCAGCAGCCAAGATAACAGGGGTCACACCGGGGAGCTGTTTTTT.

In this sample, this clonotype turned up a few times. CDR3 coding DNA: TGCAGCGTTGTGGGCCCTGGAAACACCATATATTTT. Translated: CSVVGPGNTIYF. The rearrangement links TRBV29-1 to TRBJ1-3; D remains ambiguous. CDR1 is SQVTM and CDR2 is ANQGSEA in the germline V gene. The length of the CDR3 is 12 residues. V was pared by 4 bases and J by 2 bases, with 6 bases between. Complete variable domain (other parts from reference TRBV29-1 and TRBJ1-3): SAVISQKPSRDICQRGTSLTIQCQVDSQVTMMFWYRQQPGQSLTLIATANQGSEATYESGFVIDKFPISRPNLTFSTLTVSNMSPEDSSIYLCSVVGPGNTIYFGEGSWLTVV.

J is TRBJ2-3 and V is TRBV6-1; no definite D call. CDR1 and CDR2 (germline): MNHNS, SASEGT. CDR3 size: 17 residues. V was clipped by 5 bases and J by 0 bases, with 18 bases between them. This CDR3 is CASSRRPPADSTDTQYF. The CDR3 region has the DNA TGTGCCAGCAGTAGACGTCCCCCGGCTGATAGCACAGATACGCAGTATTTT.

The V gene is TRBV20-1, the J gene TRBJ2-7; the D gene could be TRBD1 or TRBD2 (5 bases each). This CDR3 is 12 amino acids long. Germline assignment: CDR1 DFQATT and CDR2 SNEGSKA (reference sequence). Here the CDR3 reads CSAREGTYEQYF. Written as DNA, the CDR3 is TGCAGCGCGCGTGAGGGGACCTACGAGCAGTACTTC.

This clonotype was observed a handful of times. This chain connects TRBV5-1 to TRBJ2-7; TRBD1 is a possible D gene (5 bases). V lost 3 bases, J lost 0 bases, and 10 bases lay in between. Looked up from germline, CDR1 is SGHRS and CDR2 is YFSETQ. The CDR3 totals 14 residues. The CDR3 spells CASSWGTSSYEQYF. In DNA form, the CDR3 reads TGCGCCAGCAGCTGGGGCACCAGCTCCTACGAGCAGTACTTC.

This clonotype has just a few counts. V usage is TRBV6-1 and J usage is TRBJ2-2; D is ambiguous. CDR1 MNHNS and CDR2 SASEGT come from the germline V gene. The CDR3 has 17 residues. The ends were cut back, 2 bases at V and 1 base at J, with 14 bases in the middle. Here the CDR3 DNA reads TGTGCCAGCAGTGAACACCCCACATTGGGGAACACCGGGGAGCTGTTTTTT. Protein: CASSEHPTLGNTGELFF.

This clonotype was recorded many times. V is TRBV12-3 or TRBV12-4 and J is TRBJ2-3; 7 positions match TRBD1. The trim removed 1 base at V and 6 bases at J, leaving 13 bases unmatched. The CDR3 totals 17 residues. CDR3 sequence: CASSLVVTGLSKDTQYF. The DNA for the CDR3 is TGTGCCAGCAGTTTAGTGGTGACAGGGCTATCCAAGGATACGCAGTATTTT.

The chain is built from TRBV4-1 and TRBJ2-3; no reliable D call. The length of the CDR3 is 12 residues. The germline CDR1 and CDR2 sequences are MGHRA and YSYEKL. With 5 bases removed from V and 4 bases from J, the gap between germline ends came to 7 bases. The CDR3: CASSSVADTQYF. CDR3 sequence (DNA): TGCGCCAGCAGCTCAGTAGCAGATACGCAGTATTTT.

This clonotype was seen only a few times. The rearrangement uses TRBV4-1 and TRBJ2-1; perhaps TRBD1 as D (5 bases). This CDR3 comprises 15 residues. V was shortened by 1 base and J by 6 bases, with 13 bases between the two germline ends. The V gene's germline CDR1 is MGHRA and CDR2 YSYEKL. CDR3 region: CASSQGPEGVNEQFF. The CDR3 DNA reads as TGCGCCAGCAGCCAAGGACCGGAAGGGGTCAATGAGCAGTTCTTC.

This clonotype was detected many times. CDR3 sequence reads: CASSVGGFSYNEQFF. As DNA, the CDR3 is TGTGCCAGCAGTGTCGGGGGTTTCTCCTACAATGAGCAGTTCTTC. V and J are TRBV12-3 or TRBV12-4 and TRBJ2-1; tentative D call: TRBD2 (6 bases). Trimming stripped 5 bases from V and 0 bases from J, with 11 bases between. This CDR3 spans 15 amino acids.

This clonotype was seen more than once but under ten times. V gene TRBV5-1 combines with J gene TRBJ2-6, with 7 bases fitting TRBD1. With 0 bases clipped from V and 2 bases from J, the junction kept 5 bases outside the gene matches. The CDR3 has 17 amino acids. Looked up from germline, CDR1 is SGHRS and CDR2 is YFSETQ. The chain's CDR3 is CASSLGDRGPGANVLTF. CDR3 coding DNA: TGCGCCAGCAGCTTGGGGGACAGAGGCCCTGGGGCCAACGTCCTGACTTTC.